This T cell receptor (beta chain) was observed in a study of CD8+ T cells in alopecia areata. As for the study in general: Tofacitinib ran for 6 to 18 months before 6 months off drug. Study results and caveats: Researchers report lesional scalp, most notably alopecia totalis/universalis, outstripped normal scalp in clonality.

A remark on this clone: Its specificity is not known. This CDR3 is also generated by other DNA sequences in the sample.

Investigators isolated RNA and reverse transcribed it into cDNA to act as the sequencing template. Profiling relied on immunoSEQ multiplex PCR, and the TCRdb table lists in-frame clones only, not all of them. Among about 180,000 clones, roughly 66% were seen once, and the ten largest hold over 10%. V lost 2 bases, J lost 4 bases, and 4 bases stayed unmatched. The CDR3 is 14 residues long. Germline V lookup: CDR1 SQVTM, CDR2 ANQGSEA. This chain joins TRBV29-1 and TRBJ2-7, with TRBD2 matching over 11 bases. The sequence came from a human donor with alopecia areata. This sample comprised CD8+ T cells sorted from blood, obtained at week 0. DNA of the CDR3: TGCAGCGTTGAACTTGGGACTAGCGGATACGAGCAGTACTTC. Encoded protein: CSVELGTSGYEQYF.